This T cell receptor (beta chain) was captured by sequencing in a study of regulatory T cells in long-lasting Graves disease. Assembly of TCR beta libraries relied on iRepertoire HTBI primers together with Arm-PCR of CDR3 regions. TCRdb processed the multiplex PCR reads anew with MiXCR; each CDR3 protein has one entry. This sample has 360,000 or so distinct CDR3 sequences, with approximately 10% found just once. Many counts were recorded for this clonotype. Its antigen is unknown. The junction had 7 bases not matched to a gene; V was cut back by 7 bases and J by 5 bases. CDR3 length: 15 amino acids. Germline CDR1 reads SGHTA; CDR2 reads FQGNSA. Stated time point: newly diagnosed GD, antithyroid drugs for less than 3 months. PBMC RNA was the source of the TCR library. Study findings and constraints: Preferential use of TRBV28, TRBJ1-2 and TRBJ2-5 was seen in persistent disease. Limited samples may have lowered accuracy.

A further study also used this sample, focusing on T cells in Graves' hyperthyroidism and ophthalmopathy. As that report states: HTBI primers were used for first-round RT-PCR of the TCR CDR3.

This material consisted of peripheral blood mononuclear cells (PBMCs), taken at new diagnosis, from a patient treated with antithyroid drugs. The chain uses TRBV7-2 and TRBJ2-1; 11 positions match TRBD2. This receptor was obtained from a woman under 30 with Graves disease. CDR3 amino acids: CASTPTGLADNEQFF. CDR3 sequence (DNA): TGTGCCAGCACTCCTACGGGACTAGCGGACAATGAGCAGTTCTTC.